Listed here is a single T cell receptor beta chain. The method was immunoSEQ multiplex PCR; TCRdb's version includes in-frame clones alone and lacks a portion of them. The data contain under 250,000 clones, approximately 90% of them singletons. This specimen belongs to a study of blood T cell repertoires in COVID-19. Looking at the study overall: T cells, B-cell-depleted T cells, or PBMCs supplied cDNA or gDNA.

V lost 0 bases and J lost 8; bases outside the gene matches: 8. Germline V gene data show CDR1 as KGHSH and CDR2 as LQKENI. The CDR3 has 15 amino acids. The specimen was peripheral blood. The receptor was isolated from a man aged 55 to 69 with COVID-19, enrolled during active disease. The V gene is TRBV18, the J gene TRBJ1-2, with 8 positions matching TRBD1. The CDR3 region has the DNA TGTGCCAGCTCACCACCCGGACAGGGCGGCTGGGGCTACACCTTC. This codes for CASSPPGQGGWGYTF. Looking up the rest from reference TRBV18 and TRBJ1-2 gives the full variable domain: NAGVMQNPRHLVRRRGQEARLRCSPMKGHSHVYWYRQLPEEGLKFMVYLQKENIIDESGMPKERFSAEFPKEGPSILRIQQVVRGDSAAYFCASSPPGQGGWGYTFGSGTRLTVV.